The rows below give T cell receptor beta chains drawn from one sample of a study of cytomegalovirus exposure and HLA in healthy donors. Using immunoSEQ multiplex PCR, the repertoire was profiled, and TCRdb retains in-frame clones only, with some absent. Of tens of thousands of clones listed, 82% are singletons. The sample consisted of PBMCs. Receptor source: a man aged 45-65 years in good health and CMV-seronegative. CDR3s include the opening cysteine and the closing phenylalanine or tryptophan. The order of the fields is J gene, clone size, CDR3 length, V gene, D gene, CDR3 protein, CDR3 DNA. A D gene is named only where the DNA matches it firmly. Clone size is shown for a subset of rows, as once, few, many or a class of expanded clone.

TRBJ1-1	few	13	TRBV27	NA	CATNRAAGTEAFF	TGTGCCACCAACAGGGCGGCGGGCACTGAAGCTTTCTTT
TRBJ1-2	NA	12	TRBV28	NA	CASSFQVRGYTF	TGTGCCAGCAGTTTTCAGGTCAGGGGCTACACCTTC
TRBJ2-2	NA	15	TRBV5-4	NA	CASTILTANTGELFF	TGTGCCAGCACCATTTTAACGGCGAACACCGGGGAGCTGTTTTTT
TRBJ1-4	NA	14	TRBV9	NA	CASSRQWADEKLFF	TGTGCCAGCAGCCGCCAATGGGCAGACGAAAAACTGTTTTTT
TRBJ2-1	NA	16	TRBV10-3	TRBD2	CAISEFLAGAMGEQFF	TGTGCCATCAGTGAGTTTCTAGCGGGAGCAATGGGTGAGCAGTTCTTC
TRBJ1-2	once	14	TRBV6-5	TRBD1	CARQEGAINYGYTF	TGTGCCAGGCAGGAGGGGGCGATTAACTATGGCTACACCTTC
TRBJ2-7	NA	14	TRBV7-3	NA	CASSFQRADYEQYF	TGTGCCAGCAGCTTCCAGCGGGCTGATTACGAGCAGTACTTC
TRBJ1-1	NA	13	TRBV18	NA	CASSPKQNTEAFF	TGTGCCAGCTCACCAAAGCAGAACACTGAAGCTTTCTTT
TRBJ1-2	NA	13	TRBV28	NA	CASSLQGNYGYTF	TGTGCCAGCAGTTTACAGGGCAACTATGGCTACACCTTC
TRBJ2-7	NA	12	TRBV5-6	NA	CASSIVSYEQYF	TGTGCCAGCAGCATTGTATCCTACGAGCAGTACTTC
TRBJ1-1	NA	14	TRBV28	NA	CASGEGTMNTEAFF	TGTGCCAGCGGCGAGGGAACAATGAACACTGAAGCTTTCTTT
TRBJ2-3	NA	17	TRBV15	TRBD2	CATSRAARAGGGDTQYF	TGTGCCACCAGCAGAGCCGCCCGAGCGGGAGGTGGTGATACGCAGTATTTT
TRBJ1-3	NA	19	TRBV28	TRBD1	CASSQYPTTAQGAGNTIYF	TGTGCCAGCAGCCAATACCCCACGACCGCACAGGGGGCTGGAAACACCATATATTTT